The sequence of this T cell receptor (beta chain) was determined in a study of blood T cell repertoires in COVID-19. This CDR3 spans 16 amino acids. All recovered Cohort 3 donors got two negative PCRs, got clearance, or saw symptom resolution. As processed by the authors: Reference gene primer amplification gave nucleated cell count estimates. The repertoire was sequenced with immunoSEQ multiplex PCR; TCRdb's copy has only in-frame clones and lacks some. The V and J calls and clone size are taken from that table; D and trimming were inferred from the DNA. The table records a few hundred thousand clones, 80% to 85% of them present only once.

The specimen sequenced was PBMCs or T cells enriched from blood (not recorded which). This sequence joins TRBV21-1 and TRBJ2-7; the table assigns TRBD2, which was not confirmed against the DNA. TRBV21-1 is a documented pseudogene. This TCR was sampled from a middle-aged woman who had recovered from COVID-19. CDR3 protein: CASSKSRRGLFYEQYF. Here the CDR3 DNA reads TGTGCCAGCAGCAAATCGAGGAGGGGTCTTTTCTACGAGCAGTACTTC.